This T cell receptor (beta chain) emerged from a study of human T cells and chemical hapten exposure. V gave up 2 bases and J gave up 6 bases, with 8 bases separating them. The CDR3 runs to 13 residues. Germline CDR1 LGHNT, CDR2 FRNRAP. Ten or more counts support this clonotype. Its cognate antigen is unknown. What the library attached to individual cDNA molecules were unique molecular identifiers. Source study methods: Individual samples carried between roughly 23,224 and 750,000 TCRs, with 95,638 as the median. Via MiXCR, TCRdb re-called the RACE reads, giving one row per CDR3 protein. In this record, the V and J calls reflect TCRdb's handling and not the investigators' own analysis. The data contain over 45,000 distinct CDR3 sequences, about 3.9% of them singletons. The study's findings and limits: The study found that DPC sensitization did not change TCRs above 1 in 1000 frequency.

Time point meaning: healthy volunteer bleed at 2 weeks. Unfractionated whole blood served as the source for total RNA extraction. The specimen was whole blood. The chain recombines TRBV12-5 with TRBJ2-1; D unresolved. The TCR sequence derives from a female donor in good health. Some clones in this sample may be carry-over from other donors' samples. The CDR3 DNA reads as TGTGCTAGTGGTTTGAGCCGACCCAATGAGCAGTTCTTC. As protein: CASGLSRPNEQFF. Full variable domain (missing parts from reference TRBV12-5 and TRBJ2-1): DARVTQTPRHKVTEMGQEVTMRCQPILGHNTVFWYRQTMMQGLELLAYFRNRAPLDDSGMPKDRFSAEMPDATLATLKIQPSEPRDSAVYFCASGLSRPNEQFFGPGTRLTVL.